This T cell receptor beta chain was profiled in a study of graft-versus-host responses after intestinal transplantation. Across the study: Recipients were all induced with anti-thymocyte globulin, then given tacrolimus and steroids for around three years.

Study outcomes and limitations: The authors found GvH clones in recipient marrow, some appearing first in ileum or blood. Allografts of one patient group, those with graft-donor T cell macrochimerism, had high graft-versus-host to host-versus-graft clonal ratios.

Per germline, CDR1 SGDLS and CDR2 YYNGEE. V was clipped by 0 bases and J by 0 bases; unmatched bases: 1. The CDR3 spans 16 residues. A note on this clone: Its antigen is as yet unknown.

Repertoires were generated with immunoSEQ multiplex PCR, while TCRdb's copy carries only in-frame clones and drops some. The data show over 65,000 clones, 91% seen once. The sample was unstimulated CD8+ T cells sorted from spleen or lymph node cells, taken before transplant. The chain recombines TRBV9 with TRBJ2-3; 10 positions match TRBD2. The sequence came from a human donor who was the organ donor for an intestinal transplant. CDR3 sequence reads: CASSVAAGGSTDTQYF. In nucleotides, the CDR3 is TGTGCCAGCAGCGTAGCAGCGGGGGGGAGCACAGATACGCAGTATTTT. Supplemented by reference TRBV9 and TRBJ2-3, the full variable domain reads DSGVTQTPKHLITATGQRVTLRCSPRSGDLSVYWYQQSLDQGLQFLIQYYNGEERAKGNILERFSAQQFPDLHSELNLSSLELGDSALYFCASSVAAGGSTDTQYFGPGTRLTVL.